This TCR beta chain was profiled in a study of human T cells and chemical hapten exposure. Study summary: Each patch test put 0.01% DPC on the upper back, and results were read at 6 days. Patients, predominantly female, presented with alopecia areata, totalis or universalis.

Each CDR3 protein gets one entry after TCRdb re-called the RACE reads with MiXCR. The sample lists more than 75,000 distinct CDR3 sequences; 9.3% were seen once. This clonotype has at least ten counts. The time point is: patch test 2, 6 weeks after DPC sensitization. Documented treatment: therapeutic diphenylcyclopropenone sensitization with weekly scalp DPC. The CDR3 has 15 residues. The germline CDR1 and CDR2 sequences are SGHTA and FQGNSA. The V segment lost 3 bases and the J segment 0 bases; nucleotides outside the gene matches: 3. This chain links TRBV7-2 with TRBJ2-3, with TRBD2 matching over 7 bases. The material sequenced was whole blood, taken in connection with sensitization to the hapten diphenylcyclopropenone (DPC). The sequence came from a woman aged 40 to 49 with alopecia areata. Some clones in this sample may be carry-over from other donors' samples. The CDR3 spells CASSLLAVSTDTQYF. CDR3 in DNA: TGTGCCAGCAGCTTGCTAGCGGTTAGCACAGATACGCAGTATTTT.